This T cell receptor (beta chain) emerged from a study of shared clonotypes between healthy human individuals. Study as a whole: CD4 naive and memory got three plates each, CD8 naive two, CD8 memory one.

TCRdb keeps only in-frame clones here, not all; method: immunoSEQ multiplex PCR. The sample has about 120,000 clones, around 65% seen once. CDR3 size: 22 residues. J lost 4 bases, V lost 0 bases, and 22 bases had no gene match. The rearrangement joins TRBV23-1 to TRBJ1-5, with 9 bases matching TRBD1. TRBV23-1 is placed among ORFs of uncertain function. The TCR was taken from a woman in her 30s in good health. The sample was memory CD8+ T cells sorted from blood. Subset given: CD45RO+ cells pooled with CCR7-negative TemRA cells. DNA of the CDR3: TGCGCCAGCAGTCAATCCAGGCGGGTCCCGGGACAGGGAGGGCTTTTGAATCAGCCCCAGCATTTT. Protein product: CASSQSRRVPGQGGLLNQPQHF.